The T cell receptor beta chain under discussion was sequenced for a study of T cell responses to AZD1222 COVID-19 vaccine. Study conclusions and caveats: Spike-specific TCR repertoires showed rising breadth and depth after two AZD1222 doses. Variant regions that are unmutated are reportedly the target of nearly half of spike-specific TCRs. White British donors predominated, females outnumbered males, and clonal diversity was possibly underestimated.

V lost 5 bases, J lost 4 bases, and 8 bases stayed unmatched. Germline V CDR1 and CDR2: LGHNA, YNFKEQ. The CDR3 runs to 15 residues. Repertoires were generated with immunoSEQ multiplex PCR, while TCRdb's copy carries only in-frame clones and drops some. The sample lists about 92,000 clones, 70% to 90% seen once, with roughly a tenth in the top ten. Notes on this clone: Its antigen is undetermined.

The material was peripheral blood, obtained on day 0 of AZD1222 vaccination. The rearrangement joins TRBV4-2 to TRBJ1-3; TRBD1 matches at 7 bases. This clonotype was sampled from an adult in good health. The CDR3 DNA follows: TGTGCCAGCAGCGGAACAGGGGACCTGGGAAACACCATATATTTT. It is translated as CASSGTGDLGNTIYF.